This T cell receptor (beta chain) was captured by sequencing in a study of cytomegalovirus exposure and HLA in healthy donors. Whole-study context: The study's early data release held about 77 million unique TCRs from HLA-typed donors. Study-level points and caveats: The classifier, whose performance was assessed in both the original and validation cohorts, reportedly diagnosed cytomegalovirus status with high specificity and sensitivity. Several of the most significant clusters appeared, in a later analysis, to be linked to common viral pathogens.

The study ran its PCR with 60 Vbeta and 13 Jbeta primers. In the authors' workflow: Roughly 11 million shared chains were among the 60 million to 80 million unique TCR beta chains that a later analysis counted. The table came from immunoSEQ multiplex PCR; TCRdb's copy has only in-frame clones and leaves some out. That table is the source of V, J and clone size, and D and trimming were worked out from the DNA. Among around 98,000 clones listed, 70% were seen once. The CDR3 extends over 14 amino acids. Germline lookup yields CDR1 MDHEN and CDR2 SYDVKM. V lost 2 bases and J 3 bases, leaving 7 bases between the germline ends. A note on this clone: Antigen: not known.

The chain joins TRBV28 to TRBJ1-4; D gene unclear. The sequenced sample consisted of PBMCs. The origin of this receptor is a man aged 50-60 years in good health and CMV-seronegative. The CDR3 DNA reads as TGTGCCAGCAGTTTAGGTGGAGCTAATGAAAAACTGTTTTTT. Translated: CASSLGGANEKLFF.